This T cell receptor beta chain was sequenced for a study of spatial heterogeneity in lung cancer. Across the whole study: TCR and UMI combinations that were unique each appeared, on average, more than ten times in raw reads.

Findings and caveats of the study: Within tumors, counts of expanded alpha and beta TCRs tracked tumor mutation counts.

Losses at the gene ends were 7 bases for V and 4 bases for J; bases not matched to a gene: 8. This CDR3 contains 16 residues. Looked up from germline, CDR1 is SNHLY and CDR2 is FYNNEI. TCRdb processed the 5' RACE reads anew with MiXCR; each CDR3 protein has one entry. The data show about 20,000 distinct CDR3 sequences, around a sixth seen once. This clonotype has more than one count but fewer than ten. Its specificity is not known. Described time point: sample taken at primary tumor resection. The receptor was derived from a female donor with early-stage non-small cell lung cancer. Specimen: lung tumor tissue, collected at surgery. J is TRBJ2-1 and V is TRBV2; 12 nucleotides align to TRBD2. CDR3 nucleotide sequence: TGTGCCAGCAAGTATAGGACTAGCGGGAAATACAATGAGCAGTTCTTC. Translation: CASKYRTSGKYNEQFF. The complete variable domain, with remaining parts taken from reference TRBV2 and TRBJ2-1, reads EPEVTQTPSHQVTQMGQEVILRCVPISNHLYFYWYRQILGQKVEFLVSFYNNEISEKSEIFDDQFSVERPDGSNFTLKIRSTKLEDSAMYFCASKYRTSGKYNEQFFGPGTRLTVL.